These 19 T cell receptor beta chains were sequenced from one sample in a study of cytomegalovirus exposure and HLA in healthy donors. In the PCR, 60 Vbeta and 13 Jbeta primers were used. The protocol was immunoSEQ multiplex PCR, while the TCRdb copy is restricted to in-frame clones and leaves out a portion. Of around 170,000 clones listed, 84% are singletons. Sequencing was done on a sample of PBMCs. These receptors were taken from a boy aged 2 to 9 in good health and CMV-seronegative.

The count of this clone is one. The gene calls are TRBV28 and TRBJ2-1; TRBD2 aligns across 12 bases. Germline V gene sequence: CDR1 MDHEN, CDR2 SYDVKM. Unmatched junction bases numbered 8, after V lost 6 bases and J lost 5 bases. The CDR3 covers 16 residues. The CDR3 here is CASSSGGLAGHNEQFF. For the CDR3, the DNA is TGTGCCAGCAGCTCCGGTGGACTAGCGGGACACAATGAGCAGTTCTTC.

The V and J genes are TRBV5-1 and TRBJ2-7; D remains ambiguous. Trimming took off 0 bases at V and 3 bases at J, with 10 bases between the two ends. CDR1 and CDR2 (germline): SGHRS, YFSETQ. The length of the CDR3 is 14 residues. CDR3 in amino acids: CASSLGGRYYEQYF. The CDR3 nucleotides read TGCGCCAGCAGCTTGGGCGGCCGCTACTACGAGCAGTACTTC.

The J gene is TRBJ1-4, the V gene TRBV5-8, with 7 positions matching TRBD1. The CDR3 sequence is 15 residues long. Germline CDR1 SGHTS, CDR2 YDEGEE. V gave up 3 bases and J gave up 1 base; unmatched junction bases: 3. CDR3 loop: CASSWAGGTNEKLFF. CDR3 sequence (DNA): TGTGCCAGCAGCTGGGCAGGGGGAACTAATGAAAAACTGTTTTTT. Full variable domain (missing parts from reference TRBV5-8 and TRBJ1-4): EAGVTQSPTHLIKTRGQQATLRCSPISGHTSVYWYQQALGLGLQFLLWYDEGEERNRGNFPPRFSGRQFPNYSSELNVNALELEDSALYLCASSWAGGTNEKLFFGSGTQLSVL.

Notes on this clone: This specimen includes other DNA sequences encoding the same CDR3. The chain uses TRBV7-9 and TRBJ1-1; a possible D gene is TRBD1 (6 bases). V lost 4 bases and J 1 base, leaving 16 bases between the germline ends. Germline V CDR1 and CDR2: SEHNR, FQNEAQ (reference sequence). This CDR3 has 16 residues. The CDR3 protein is CASSSTQGSPNTEAFF. The CDR3 coding sequence is TGTGCCAGCAGCTCAACTCAGGGGAGTCCGAACACTGAAGCTTTCTTT.

The J gene is TRBJ2-7, the V gene TRBV6-5; D may be TRBD1 (5 bases). V lost 5 bases and J lost 1, with 12 bases in between. Germline assignment: CDR1 MNHEY and CDR2 SVGAGI. The CDR3 is made up of 14 amino acids. The CDR3 coding sequence is TGTGCCAGCAGTCCGCGGACAAGTTCCTACGAGCAGTACTTC. Protein product: CASSPRTSSYEQYF.

The rearrangement links TRBV5-1 to TRBJ2-3; 9 nucleotides match TRBD1. This CDR3 contains 15 residues. Per germline, CDR1 SGHRS and CDR2 YFSETQ. The V and J ends lost 2 bases and 4 bases, in that order; junction bases with no gene match: 5. DNA for the CDR3: TGCGCCAGCAGCTTACAGGGGGCCCGAGCAGATACGCAGTATTTT. It encodes CASSLQGARADTQYF.

V usage is TRBV30 and J usage is TRBJ2-1; TRBD2 agrees at 11 bases. The CDR3 length is 12 residues. V gave up 4 bases and J gave up 9 bases; unmatched junction bases: 2. Germline assignment: CDR1 GTSNPN and CDR2 SVGIG (reference sequence). CDR3 protein: CAWTSGRSEQFF. The CDR3 region has the DNA TGTGCCTGGACTAGCGGGAGGAGTGAGCAGTTCTTC.

This clone was counted only a few times. The chain combines TRBV5-6 with TRBJ1-1; possibly TRBD1 for D (6 bases). The length of the CDR3 is 15 residues. Between the trimmed V and J ends, which lost 7 bases and 0 bases, there was a span of 16 bases. The germline V gene encodes CDR1 SGHDT and CDR2 YYEEEE. CDR3 amino acids: CASHQTGTMNTEAFF. The CDR3 nucleotides are TGTGCCAGCCATCAAACAGGGACCATGAACACTGAAGCTTTCTTT.

The rearrangement uses TRBV5-1 and TRBJ1-5, with TRBD1 matching over 9 bases. From germline, CDR1 is SGHRS and CDR2 YFSETQ. This CDR3 comprises 16 residues. The ends lost 0 bases at V and 2 bases at J; junction bases unmatched: 3. The chain's CDR3 is CASSLGTGVGNQPQHF. CDR3 in DNA: TGCGCCAGCAGCTTGGGGACAGGGGTTGGCAATCAGCCCCAGCATTTT. The complete variable domain, with remaining parts taken from reference TRBV5-1 and TRBJ1-5, reads KAGVTQTPRYLIKTRGQQVTLSCSPISGHRSVSWYQQTPGQGLQFLFEYFSETQRNKGNFPGRFSGRQFSNSRSEMNVSTLELGDSALYLCASSLGTGVGNQPQHFGDGTRLSIL.

This rearrangement joins TRBV7-9 to TRBJ2-1, with D maybe TRBD2 (6 bases). Germline-derived CDR1 and CDR2 are SEHNR and FQNEAQ (reference sequence). Trimming cost V 6 bases and J 0 bases, with 18 bases left between them. CDR3 length: 17 amino acids. The CDR3 bases are TGTGCCAGCAGACCCTTCCTTAGCGGCAGCTCCTACAATGAGCAGTTCTTC. Translation: CASRPFLSGSSYNEQFF.

The chain joins TRBV9 to TRBJ2-5, with 12 bases matching TRBD2. Germline-derived CDR1 and CDR2 are SGDLS and YYNGEE. V dropped 0 bases and J dropped 4; count of bases not matched to a gene: 4. The CDR3 runs to 16 residues. The CDR3 DNA reads TGTGCCAGCAGCGTAGCTCTAGCGGGAGGGGGAGAGACCCAGTACTTC. Protein product: CASSVALAGGGETQYF.

This clone was seen only once. The chain has TRBV27 and TRBJ2-7, with 9 bases that match TRBD2. Germline CDR1 MNHEY, CDR2 SMNVEV (reference sequence). Trimming at V came to 2 bases and at J to 2 bases, leaving 10 bases not matched to a gene. The CDR3 sequence is 17 residues long. CDR3 DNA: TGTGCCAGCAGTTTAACCCAACTTAGCGGGGGTACCTACGAGCAGTACTTC. It encodes CASSLTQLSGGTYEQYF.

The chain uses TRBV27 and TRBJ2-2; D is unclear. Per germline, CDR1 MNHEY and CDR2 SMNVEV (reference sequence). Trimming left V 6 bases short and J 6 bases short, with 11 bases between. The CDR3 loop spans 13 amino acids. The CDR3 nucleotides read TGTGCCAGCAGGCGGATGGGTCCCGGGGAGCTGTTTTTT. It specifies CASRRMGPGELFF.

This chain joins TRBV18 and TRBJ2-2, with D perhaps matching TRBD2 (5 bases). Trimming removed 1 base from V and 5 bases from J, with 5 bases in between. This CDR3 contains 13 residues. Germline V CDR1 and CDR2: KGHSH, LQKENI. The CDR3 here is CASSPRRTGELFF. The CDR3 coding sequence is TGTGCCAGCTCACCACGGAGGACCGGGGAGCTGTTTTTT.

The chain combines TRBV7-9 with TRBJ2-1; 14 positions agree with TRBD2. The ends lost 5 bases at V and 4 bases at J; junction bases unmatched: 10. Looked up from germline, CDR1 is SEHNR and CDR2 is FQNEAQ (reference sequence). The CDR3 sequence is 18 residues long. CDR3 bases: TGTGCCAGCAGCCCTGGGACTAGCGGGAGCAGAGCTTACAATGAGCAGTTCTTC. Translating gives CASSPGTSGSRAYNEQFF.

This rearrangement joins TRBV30 to TRBJ2-7; 10 bases are a match to TRBD2. With 0 bases clipped from V and 12 bases from J, the junction kept 8 bases outside the gene matches. This CDR3 has 13 amino acids. Germline CDR1 GTSNPN, CDR2 SVGIG (reference sequence). Here the CDR3 reads CAWSVAGGPSRYF. CDR3 DNA sequence: TGTGCCTGGAGTGTAGCGGGAGGGCCCTCCCGGTACTTC.

The chain couples TRBV5-1 to TRBJ2-2, with a tentative D call TRBD2 (7 bases). There are 14 residues in the CDR3. Germline CDR1 and CDR2: SGHRS and YFSETQ. V was shortened by 4 bases and J by 6 bases, with 13 bases between the two germline ends. The DNA for the CDR3 is TGCGCCAGCAGCACACGAGGGGGGGCCGGGGAGCTGTTTTTT. Translation gives CASSTRGGAGELFF.

The rearrangement links TRBV29-1 to TRBJ2-1; 10 nucleotides align to TRBD2. The ends lost 7 bases at V and 4 bases at J; junction bases unmatched: 7. The CDR3 covers 14 residues. CDR1 is SQVTM and CDR2 is ANQGSEA in the germline V gene. CDR3 region: CSAGRTSGYNEQFF. The CDR3 DNA reads TGCAGCGCCGGAAGGACTAGCGGATACAATGAGCAGTTCTTC.

This rearrangement joins TRBV7-9 to TRBJ2-1; D is perhaps TRBD1 (5 bases). CDR3 length: 13 residues. The V gene's germline CDR1 is SEHNR and CDR2 FQNEAQ (reference sequence). The V end lost 1 base, the J end lost 6 bases, and 7 bases lay between the germline ends. The CDR3 sequence is CASSLGQPNEQFF. The CDR3 DNA reads TGTGCCAGCAGCTTAGGACAGCCCAATGAGCAGTTCTTC. The entire variable domain, with the rest obtained from reference TRBV7-9 and TRBJ2-1, is as follows: DTGVSQNPRHKITKRGQNVTFRCDPISEHNRLYWYRQTLGQGPEFLTYFQNEAQLEKSRLLSDRFSAERPKGSFSTLEIQRTEQGDSAMYLCASSLGQPNEQFFGPGTRLTVL.